The 10 T cell receptor beta chains listed next were all sequenced from one sample in a study of OX40 agonist ivuxolimab in advanced cancers. The protocol was immunoSEQ multiplex PCR, while the TCRdb copy is restricted to in-frame clones and leaves out a portion. The sample records approximately 28,000 clones, approximately 91% being singletons. This sample comprised CD4+ or CD8+ T cells sorted from blood, obtained in a trial of the OX40 agonist ivuxolimab. The source of these receptors is an adult with an advanced solid tumor such as melanoma, head and neck, liver or kidney cancer.

This rearrangement joins TRBV7-9 to TRBJ1-3, with unresolved D. Germline V gives CDR1 SEHNR, CDR2 FQNEAQ (reference sequence). There are 15 residues in the CDR3. V lost 2 bases, J lost 0 bases, and 8 bases lay in between. CDR3 sequence: CASSLTAASGNTIYF. The CDR3 coding sequence is TGTGCCAGCAGCTTAACGGCAGCCTCTGGAAACACCATATATTTT.

This chain connects TRBV2 to TRBJ2-7; D unresolved. The V end was cut by 7 bases, the J end by 2 bases, with 9 bases between. This CDR3 has 12 amino acids. CDR1 is SNHLY, CDR2 FYNNEI, per germline. The DNA of the CDR3 is TGTGCCAGCATTACGGCTGCCTACGAGCAGTACTTC. Residues: CASITAAYEQYF.

The chain joins TRBV27 to TRBJ1-5; 8 bases line up with TRBD1. J was trimmed by 3 bases and V by 3 bases; bases with no gene match: 1. CDR3 length: 14 amino acids. Germline assignment: CDR1 MNHEY and CDR2 SMNVEV (reference sequence). CDR3 residues: CASSLDRVNQPQHF. The CDR3 DNA is TGTGCCAGCAGTTTGGACAGGGTCAATCAGCCCCAGCATTTT.

The chain uses TRBV6-4 and TRBJ2-1; 11 positions match TRBD1. CDR3 size: 14 residues. Germline loops: CDR1 MRHNA, CDR2 SNTAGT. V lost 2 bases to trimming and J lost 8 bases; unmatched junction nucleotides: 2. CDR3 protein: CASSDGTGGHEQFF. CDR3 coding DNA: TGTGCCAGCAGTGACGGGACAGGGGGTCATGAGCAGTTCTTC.

Points on this clone: Other DNA sequences in the sample encode the same CDR3. V and J are TRBV6-4 and TRBJ2-2, with D unresolved. The CDR3 spans 12 residues. From germline, CDR1 is MRHNA and CDR2 SNTAGT. The ends were cut back, 0 bases at V and 8 bases at J, with 4 bases in the middle. Here the CDR3 reads CASSDSGGELFF. The CDR3 coding sequence is TGTGCCAGCAGTGACTCAGGGGGGGAGCTGTTTTTT.

The gene calls are TRBV28 and TRBJ1-1; unclear D gene. The CDR3 sequence is 14 residues long. The V gene lost 4 bases and the J gene lost 1 base, with 10 bases spanning the gap. CDR1 and CDR2 from the germline V gene are MDHEN and SYDVKM. The CDR3 DNA reads TGTGCCAGCAGTTCTCGACGGGCGAACACTGAAGCTTTCTTT. The encoded protein is CASSSRRANTEAFF.

Note on this clone: This same CDR3 is encoded by further DNA sequences in the sample. The V gene is TRBV6-1, the J gene TRBJ2-7, with 7 bases identical to TRBD1. Trimming cost V 0 bases and J 0 bases; bases outside gene matches: 5. Germline assignment: CDR1 MNHNS and CDR2 SASEGT. This CDR3 is 16 amino acids long. Here the CDR3 DNA reads TGTGCCAGCAGTGAAGCCCGGGCAGGGGGCTCCTACGAGCAGTACTTC. It specifies CASSEARAGGSYEQYF.

J is TRBJ2-7 and V is TRBV27, with unresolved D. The CDR3 length is 11 residues. Germline V gene sequence: CDR1 MNHEY, CDR2 SMNVEV (reference sequence). V was cut by 3 bases and J by 7 bases, with 7 bases left in between. CDR3: CASSLGQEQYF. The CDR3 nucleotides are TGTGCCAGCAGTTTGGGTCAGGAGCAGTACTTC.

The rearrangement links TRBV9 to TRBJ1-3; no definite D call. This CDR3 has 13 residues. Per germline, CDR1 SGDLS and CDR2 YYNGEE. V was clipped by 6 bases and J by 0 bases, with 7 bases between them. This CDR3 reads CASKPLSGNTIYF. The CDR3, as DNA: TGTGCCAGCAAACCGCTCTCTGGAAACACCATATATTTT.

The chain joins TRBV6-6 to TRBJ2-3; D not resolved. CDR1 MNHNY and CDR2 SVGAGI come from the germline V gene (reference sequence). This CDR3 spans 15 amino acids. V gave up 2 bases and J gave up 0 bases, with 9 bases separating them. The chain's CDR3 is CASSYPEDSTDTQYF. For the CDR3, the DNA is TGTGCCAGCAGTTACCCTGAGGACAGCACAGATACGCAGTATTTT.